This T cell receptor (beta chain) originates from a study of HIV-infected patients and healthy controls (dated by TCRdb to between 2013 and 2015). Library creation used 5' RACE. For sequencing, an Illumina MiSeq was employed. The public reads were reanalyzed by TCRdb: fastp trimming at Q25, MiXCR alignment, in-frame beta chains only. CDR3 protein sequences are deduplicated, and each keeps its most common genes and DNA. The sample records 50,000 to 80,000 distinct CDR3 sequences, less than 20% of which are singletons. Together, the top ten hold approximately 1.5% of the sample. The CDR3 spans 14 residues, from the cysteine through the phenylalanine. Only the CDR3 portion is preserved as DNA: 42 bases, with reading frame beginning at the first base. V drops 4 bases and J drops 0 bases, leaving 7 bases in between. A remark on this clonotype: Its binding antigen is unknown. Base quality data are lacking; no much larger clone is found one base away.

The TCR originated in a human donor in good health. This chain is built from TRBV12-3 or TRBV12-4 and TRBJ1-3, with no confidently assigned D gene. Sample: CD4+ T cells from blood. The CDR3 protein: CASSSESSGNTIYF. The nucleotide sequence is TGTGCCAGCAGTTCAGAAAGCTCTGGAAACACCATATATTTT.